The clone carrying this T cell receptor beta chain was recorded a few times. Its antigen is not known. The sample originates from a study of T-cell memory formation after mild COVID-19. Overall study findings and caveats: Several responding clones turned up in pre-infection memory, indicating that cross-reactive memory may have taken part. Whether second-wave clones peaking at day 37 were SARS-CoV-2 specific went unconfirmed.

V lost 0 bases to trimming and J lost 6 bases, with 10 bases between them. The CDR3 runs to 13 residues. Germline V gives CDR1 SGHRS, CDR2 YFSETQ. TCRdb re-derived calls from the 5' RACE reads in MiXCR, one entry per CDR3 protein. The sample holds about 180,000 distinct CDR3 sequences, roughly 18% seen once. This chain uses TRBV5-1 with TRBJ2-7; D is possibly TRBD1 (6 bases). Sequenced input: PBMCs or a T cell subset sorted from them (not recorded which). The TCR sequence derives from a man younger than 30 who had mild COVID-19 (a few samples of this study predate the infection). Cell type and time point are not known. The CDR3 nucleotides read TGCGCCAGCAGCTTGGTAACAGGGATCGAGCAGTACTTC. Amino acids: CASSLVTGIEQYF.